This T cell receptor (beta chain) was identified during a study of T cell changes during pregnancy in multiple sclerosis. The assay was immunoSEQ multiplex PCR, and TCRdb's table has in-frame clones only and misses some. The sample holds approximately 82,000 clones, about nine tenths seen once. There are 14 residues in the CDR3. In germline, CDR1 is MNHEY, CDR2 SMNVEV (reference sequence). V lost 6 bases and J lost 0; bases outside the gene matches: 4. The sequence derives from a female donor with multiple sclerosis, enrolled in a pregnancy study. Here the sequenced sample was CD4+ T cells from peripheral blood mononuclear cells, taken in the second trimester of pregnancy. The chain carries TRBV27 and TRBJ2-7, with 8 nucleotides matching TRBD1. In nucleotides, the CDR3 is TGTGCCAGCAGCCGACAGGGGATCTCCTACGAGCAGTACTTC. Amino acids: CASSRQGISYEQYF.